A single sample is the source of the 20 T cell receptor beta chains below, sequenced in a study of Graves' ophthalmopathy and Graves' hyperthyroidism. Amplified TCR beta CDR3 regions were obtained using RNA transcripts as template. The first-round RT-PCR employed HTBI primers together with the Qiagen OneStep RT-PCR kit. A multiplex PCR was then performed as the second round. One entry per CDR3 protein, called by TCRdb with MiXCR from the multiplex PCR reads. This table has around 520,000 distinct CDR3 sequences, less than 45% appearing once. The material sequenced was peripheral blood or thyroid tissue (not recorded which). The receptors stem from an adult man with Graves' hyperthyroidism.

This chain links TRBV28 with TRBJ1-1, with D unresolved. Trimming took 7 bases from V and 4 from J, leaving 7 bases between them. Germline V gene sequence: CDR1 MDHEN, CDR2 SYDVKM. The CDR3 contains 11 residues. As DNA, the CDR3 is TGTGCCAGCACCACGGGCACTGAAGCTTTCTTT. Translating it yields CASTTGTEAFF.

This clonotype was seen many times. The gene calls are TRBV6-5 and TRBJ2-7; unclear D gene. The V gene lost 3 bases and the J gene lost 7 bases, with 10 bases spanning the gap. The germline V gene has CDR1 MNHEY and CDR2 SVGAGI. The CDR3 totals 12 residues. CDR3 residues: CASSYFSGEQYF. The CDR3 region has the DNA TGTGCCAGCAGTTATTTCTCCGGGGAGCAGTACTTC.

The V call is TRBV7-9, the J call TRBJ1-2; a possible D gene is TRBD1 (6 bases). There are 16 residues in the CDR3. V was cut by 3 bases and J by 1 base, with 15 bases left in between. CDR1 is SEHNR, CDR2 FQNEAQ, per germline (reference sequence). The CDR3 region is CASSLTGGANNYGYTF. The CDR3 coding sequence is TGTGCCAGCAGCTTGACGGGGGGCGCGAATAACTATGGCTACACCTTC.

This clonotype came up a few times. This rearrangement joins TRBV7-3 to TRBJ2-7, with 9 bases fitting TRBD1. The ends lost 1 base at V and 5 bases at J; junction bases unmatched: 0. The CDR3 length is 13 residues. Germline V lookup: CDR1 SGHTA, CDR2 FQGTGA. CDR3: CASSLRDRDEQYF. The CDR3 DNA sequence: TGTGCCAGCAGCTTAAGGGACAGGGACGAGCAGTACTTC.

This clonotype was counted a single time. The V call is TRBV29-1, the J call TRBJ1-5; D perhaps matches TRBD1 (5 bases). The CDR3 spans 11 residues. Trimming took off 8 bases at V and 2 bases at J, with 7 bases between the two ends. The germline V gene has CDR1 SQVTM and CDR2 ANQGSEA. The CDR3 DNA sequence: TGCAGCATACAGGGCAATCAGCCCCAGCATTTT. This codes for CSIQGNQPQHF.

At least ten counts were recorded for this clonotype. The V gene is TRBV29-1, the J gene TRBJ2-5, with D unresolved. Germline V gene lookup returns CDR1 SQVTM and CDR2 ANQGSEA. CDR3 size: 11 residues. Trimming shortened V by 6 bases and J by 10 bases, and 15 bases separated the two germline ends. The CDR3 DNA is TGCAGCGTCCGCTCCATTTATGGCCAGTACTTC. It yields the protein CSVRSIYGQYF.

This clonotype was seen repeatedly, ten times or more. The chain uses TRBV10-3 and TRBJ1-1, with D perhaps matching TRBD1 (5 bases). Germline values: CDR1 ENHRY, CDR2 SYGVKD. This CDR3 region has 11 residues. V was cut by 10 bases and J by 6 bases, with 12 bases left in between. The CDR3 DNA follows: TGTGCCACCGGGGGGGTCGCTGAAGCTTTCTTT. It codes for CATGGVAEAFF.

This chain joins TRBV7-6 and TRBJ2-3; 7 bases line up with TRBD2. Germline lookup yields CDR1 SGHVS and CDR2 FNYEAQ. The length of the CDR3 is 16 residues. The junction had 9 bases not matched to a gene; V was cut back by 2 bases and J by 4 bases. The CDR3 DNA follows: TGTGCCAGCAGCTTATACGGCGGGGGTAGTCCAGATACGCAGTATTTT. Residues: CASSLYGGGSPDTQYF.

In its sample, this clonotype was seen many times. The chain combines TRBV7-8 with TRBJ1-2; no clear D gene. This CDR3 comprises 12 residues. Germline CDR1 reads SGHVS; CDR2 reads FQNEAQ. Between the trimmed V and J ends, which lost 0 bases and 7 bases, there was a span of 6 bases. The CDR3 coding sequence is TGTGCCAGCAGCTTAGCCGGGCTTGGCTACACCTTC. Protein sequence: CASSLAGLGYTF. The entire variable domain, with the rest obtained from reference TRBV7-8 and TRBJ1-2, is as follows: GAGVSQSPRYKVAKRGQDVALRCDPISGHVSLFWYQQALGQGPEFLTYFQNEAQLDKSGLPSDRFFAERPEGSVSTLKIQRTQQEDSAVYLCASSLAGLGYTFGSGTRLTVV.

About this clonotype: The conserved phenylalanine or tryptophan normally closing the CDR3 is absent here, so this likely arose from a read error. No DNA is shown, since the ends of the CDR3 on it are uncertain; the CDR3 is the one TCRdb lists. The CDR3 protein is CASSGSGGTRNT. The chain uses TRBV2 and TRBJ2-5; the table's D call, TRBD1, has no DNA check behind it. The V gene's germline CDR1 is SNHLY and CDR2 FYNNEI. The CDR3 sequence runs 12 residues, both termini included.

This clonotype showed up many times. This rearrangement joins TRBV10-3 to TRBJ1-1; perhaps TRBD1 as D (6 bases). The germline CDR1 and CDR2 sequences are ENHRY and SYGVKD. The CDR3 has 14 residues. Trimming left V 6 bases short and J 5 bases short, with 16 bases between. The CDR3 region has the DNA TGTGCCATCAGGGGGGCAGGCCGAGAGACTGAAGCTTTCTTT. Protein: CAIRGAGRETEAFF.

This clonotype was seen only a few times. The CDR3 sequence is CSASGANGELFF. The CDR3 nucleotides are TGCAGTGCTAGTGGGGCCAACGGGGAGCTGTTTTTT. The V gene is TRBV20-1, the J gene TRBJ2-2; possibly TRBD1 for D (5 bases). The V and J ends lost 3 bases and 7 bases respectively, with 9 bases between them. This CDR3 contains 12 residues. Germline CDR1 is DFQATT and CDR2 is SNEGSKA (reference sequence).

This clonotype occurred many times. The CDR3 sequence: CASSTRARLSGNTIYF. The CDR3 nucleotides are TGTGCCAGCAGCACGCGGGCCAGACTCTCTGGAAACACCATATATTTT. The rearrangement links TRBV5-6 to TRBJ1-3, with unresolved D. V shed 4 bases and J shed 0 bases, with 14 bases lying between them. Germline CDR1 and CDR2: SGHDT and YYEEEE. There are 16 residues in the CDR3.

The chain joins TRBV9 to TRBJ1-3, with D maybe TRBD1 (6 bases). V was pared by 3 bases and J by 7 bases, with 17 bases between. The CDR3 sequence is 15 residues long. CDR1 is SGDLS, CDR2 YYNGEE, per germline. CDR3 coding DNA: TGTGCCAGCAGCGCCCGACCAGGACAGACTAACACCATATATTTT. This gives the protein CASSARPGQTNTIYF.

This clonotype was seen ten or more times. The chain recombines TRBV9 with TRBJ2-7; D is possibly TRBD1 (6 bases). This CDR3 has 14 residues. V was trimmed by 3 bases and J by 0 bases, leaving 10 bases between them. Germline V gene data show CDR1 as SGDLS and CDR2 as YYNGEE. The CDR3 region has the DNA TGTGCCAGCAGCGCCGGACAGTACTCCTACGAGCAGTACTTC. Protein: CASSAGQYSYEQYF.

This clonotype was counted at least ten times. The chain uses TRBV2 and TRBJ1-2, with D possibly being TRBD1 (6 bases). The CDR3 consists of 13 residues. Germline CDR1 SNHLY, CDR2 FYNNEI. The V gene lost 10 bases and the J gene lost 2 bases, with 14 bases spanning the gap. The DNA of the CDR3 is TGTGCCATCATGGGCCAGGGGAACTATGGCTACACCTTC. This sequence encodes CAIMGQGNYGYTF.

Comment on this clonotype: A single base separates this from a much larger clone, so it may be a read error. J is TRBJ1-1 and V is TRBV29-1; 7 bases match TRBD1. The CDR3 totals 17 residues. The V gene's germline CDR1 is SQVTM and CDR2 ANQGSEA. The ends lost 2 bases at V and 7 bases at J; junction bases unmatched: 19. The CDR3, as DNA: TGCAGCGTTGAACCCCTCGGACAGGAGGTGAGAATTTTTGAAGCTTTCTTT. Protein sequence: CSVEPLGQEVRIFEAFF.

This clonotype was recorded many times. The CDR3 sequence: CASSRTGGSQPQHF. CDR3 sequence (DNA): TGTGCCAGCAGTCGGACAGGGGGTAGTCAGCCCCAGCATTTT. The rearrangement links TRBV12-3 or TRBV12-4 to TRBJ1-5; 10 nucleotides line up with TRBD1. V dropped 5 bases and J dropped 6; count of bases not matched to a gene: 4. This CDR3 has 14 residues.

This clonotype has a handful of counts. The J gene is TRBJ2-5, the V gene TRBV5-1, with D perhaps TRBD2 (6 bases). The CDR3 runs 14 residues. The V end was cut by 5 bases, the J end by 3 bases, with 14 bases between. The germline gives CDR1 SGHRS, CDR2 YFSETQ. The CDR3 protein is CASRRGLAEETQYF. The CDR3 DNA reads TGCGCCAGCAGACGGGGTTTAGCGGAAGAGACCCAGTACTTC.

The chain is built from TRBV20-1 and TRBJ2-7; D is unclear. From germline, CDR1 is DFQATT and CDR2 SNEGSKA (reference sequence). This CDR3 spans 8 amino acids. V was trimmed by 4 bases and J by 10 bases, leaving 5 bases between them. The CDR3 spells CSATRQYF. CDR3 bases: TGCAGTGCTACAAGACAGTACTTC.